Presented here are 13 T cell receptor beta chains from one specimen sequenced in a study of blood T cell repertoires in COVID-19. Assay used: immunoSEQ multiplex PCR; TCRdb lists only in-frame clones, some missing. The table lists about 300,000 clones, 85% to 90% of them singletons, with over 1% in the top ten. Sequenced input: peripheral blood. Every receptor here comes from a man between 65 and 79 years old with acute or convalescent COVID-19.

This sequence joins TRBV7-9 and TRBJ1-4; 7 bases are shared with TRBD1. The CDR3 extends over 15 amino acids. The ends lost 6 bases at V and 4 bases at J; junction bases unmatched: 8. Germline V gives CDR1 SEHNR, CDR2 FQNEAQ (reference sequence). In DNA, the CDR3 is TGTGCCAGCAGTTTGACGACAGGGAATAATGAAAAACTGTTTTTT. It is translated as CASSLTTGNNEKLFF.

This clone was detected a few times. CDR3 loop: CASSLGQGVYNSPLHF. The CDR3 DNA follows: TGTGCCAGCAGCTTAGGGCAGGGGGTCTATAATTCACCCCTCCACTTT. The gene calls are TRBV7-9 and TRBJ1-6, with 7 bases fitting TRBD1. V dropped 1 base and J dropped 3; count of bases not matched to a gene: 3. Germline CDR1 is SEHNR and CDR2 is FQNEAQ (reference sequence). CDR3 length equals 16 residues. Combining the CDR3 with reference TRBV7-9 and TRBJ1-6 gives the whole variable domain DTGVSQNPRHKITKRGQNVTFRCDPISEHNRLYWYRQTLGQGPEFLTYFQNEAQLEKSRLLSDRFSAERPKGSFSTLEIQRTEQGDSAMYLCASSLGQGVYNSPLHFGNGTRLTVT.

V is TRBV30 and J is TRBJ2-5; D gene ambiguous. Germline CDR1 is GTSNPN and CDR2 is SVGIG (reference sequence). V lost 0 bases to trimming and J lost 4 bases, with 12 bases between them. The CDR3 length is 14 residues. The CDR3 DNA reads TGTGCCTGGAGTGTCGGCGGCTTCGTAGAGACCCAGTACTTC. This encodes CAWSVGGFVETQYF.

This chain connects TRBV28 to TRBJ2-6; TRBD1 matches at 12 bases. The CDR3 extends over 16 amino acids. The V gene end was trimmed by 8 bases and the J gene end by 4 bases; junction bases not matched to a gene: 6. Germline CDR1 reads MDHEN; CDR2 reads SYDVKM. This CDR3 reads CASLGQGAIGANVLTF. The DNA of the CDR3 is TGTGCCAGCTTGGGACAGGGGGCGATCGGGGCCAACGTCCTGACTTTC.

The CDR3 DNA follows: TGTGCCAGTAGTTGGACAGGGCATCAATACGAGCAGTACTTC. Translation gives CASSWTGHQYEQYF. The chain links TRBV19 to TRBJ2-7; 8 bases fit TRBD1. V shed 5 bases, J shed 4 bases, and the junction held 7 bases outside the gene matches. The CDR3 extends over 14 amino acids. From germline, CDR1 is LNHDA and CDR2 SQIVND (reference sequence).

The chain joins TRBV9 to TRBJ2-1, with a possible D match to TRBD2 (6 bases). V was clipped by 0 bases and J by 9 bases, with 13 bases between them. From germline, CDR1 is SGDLS and CDR2 YYNGEE. The CDR3 is made up of 14 amino acids. CDR3 protein: CASSVVRERGEQFF. The DNA of the CDR3 is TGTGCCAGCAGCGTAGTCCGGGAGAGGGGTGAGCAGTTCTTC.

V usage is TRBV5-8 and J usage is TRBJ1-5, with unresolved D. The CDR3 consists of 13 residues. Trimming removed 7 bases at V and 10 bases at J, with 18 bases between. The germline V gene encodes CDR1 SGHTS and CDR2 YDEGEE. CDR3 bases: TGTGCCAGCCCCCGCGGGCCAGGTTCACCCCAGCATTTT. Translating gives CASPRGPGSPQHF.

The chain combines TRBV19 with TRBJ1-5; 10 bases align to TRBD1. The V segment lost 10 bases and the J segment 2 bases; nucleotides outside the gene matches: 5. The CDR3 has 14 amino acids. The germline V gene has CDR1 LNHDA and CDR2 SQIVND (reference sequence). CDR3 nucleotides: TGTGCCACCTCCGGGACAGGGGGCAATCAGCCCCAGCATTTT. Protein: CATSGTGGNQPQHF.

This clone was recorded only once. The chain couples TRBV5-4 to TRBJ2-1, with 10 bases lining up with TRBD2. This CDR3 is built from 17 residues. Trimming took 4 bases from V and 7 from J; bases not matched to a gene: 14. Germline assignment: CDR1 SGHNT and CDR2 YYREEE (reference sequence). The CDR3 is CASSPGGLAGVNNEQFF. The DNA for the CDR3 is TGTGCCAGCAGCCCTGGGGGTCTAGCGGGAGTTAATAATGAGCAGTTCTTC. The variable domain in full, with the rest retrieved from reference TRBV5-4 and TRBJ2-1, is ETGVTQSPTHLIKTRGQQVTLRCSSQSGHNTVSWYQQALGQGPQFIFQYYREEENGRGNFPPRFSGLQFPNYSSELNVNALELDDSALYLCASSPGGLAGVNNEQFFGPGTRLTVL.

The chain employs TRBV6-2 or TRBV6-3 and TRBJ1-1, with D unclear. The CDR3 sequence is 17 residues long. V lost 6 bases and J 1 base, leaving 21 bases between the germline ends. The germline gives CDR1 MNHEY, CDR2 SVGEGT. DNA for the CDR3: TGTGCCAGCAGCCCACCCTCGACGGGAAGATCGAACACTGAAGCTTTCTTT. It specifies CASSPPSTGRSNTEAFF.

This chain links TRBV7-3 with TRBJ2-1, with TRBD2 identical over 8 bases. V shed 3 bases and J 5 bases; nucleotides not matched to a gene: 3. Germline loops: CDR1 SGHTA, CDR2 FQGTGA. The CDR3 loop spans 14 amino acids. CDR3 in amino acids: CASSLTSDHNEQFF. The DNA of the CDR3 is TGTGCCAGCAGCTTGACTAGCGATCACAATGAGCAGTTCTTC.

The rearrangement uses TRBV21-1 and TRBJ1-4. TRBV21-1 counts as a pseudogene. The CDR3 runs 15 residues. The CDR3 nucleotides are TGTGCCAGCAGCCAAAAGGAGTGCCGGAATGAAAAACTGTTTTTT. Translated: CASSQKECRNEKLFF.

This sequence joins TRBV7-2 and TRBJ2-3, with a possible D match to TRBD1 (5 bases). Germline V lookup: CDR1 SGHTA, CDR2 FQGNSA. CDR3 length equals 19 residues. V was shortened by 1 base and J by 7 bases, with 27 bases between the two germline ends. The CDR3 sequence is CASSLVQGGRRNAFYTQYF. The CDR3 region has the DNA TGTGCCAGCAGCTTAGTTCAGGGCGGTCGGCGGAACGCCTTTTATACGCAGTATTTT.